What follows are 26 T cell receptor beta chains derived from one specimen sequenced in a study of blood T cell repertoires in COVID-19. The assay was immunoSEQ multiplex PCR, and TCRdb's table has in-frame clones only and misses some. The sample has 130,000 to 150,000 clones, around nine tenths seen once; the top ten hold 0.95% to 1.5%. The material sequenced was PBMCs or T cells enriched from blood (not recorded which). Every receptor here comes from a woman aged 25 to 39 with acute COVID-19.

The chain recombines TRBV6-5 with TRBJ1-5; a weak D match, TRBD1 (5 bases). Trimming pared 6 bases from V and 2 bases from J, leaving 5 bases between. The germline V gene encodes CDR1 MNHEY and CDR2 SVGAGI. This CDR3 spans 12 amino acids. CDR3 loop: CASRQGNQPQHF. CDR3 DNA sequence: TGTGCCAGCAGACAGGGCAATCAGCCCCAGCATTTT.

The chain joins TRBV7-6 to TRBJ2-7, with 9 nucleotides matching TRBD1. Germline CDR1 SGHVS, CDR2 FNYEAQ. After removal of 5 bases from V and 6 bases from J, the junction contained 11 bases not matched to a gene. The CDR3 is made up of 15 amino acids. CDR3 sequence: CASSPLGQGSVEQYF. CDR3 nucleotides: TGTGCCAGCAGCCCACTGGGACAGGGTTCGGTCGAGCAGTACTTC.

V gene TRBV19 combines with J gene TRBJ1-1; D perhaps matches TRBD1 (5 bases). CDR3 length: 12 amino acids. From germline, CDR1 is LNHDA and CDR2 SQIVND (reference sequence). V lost 5 bases and J lost 4, with 8 bases in between. The CDR3 DNA sequence: TGTGCCAGTAGTTCCGGGGGCACTGAAGCTTTCTTT. Its protein is CASSSGGTEAFF.

J is TRBJ2-7 and V is TRBV7-2, with a weak D call TRBD1 (6 bases). Trimming stripped 1 base from V and 4 bases from J, with 17 bases between. CDR3 length equals 16 residues. Germline-derived CDR1 and CDR2 are SGHTA and FQGNSA. The CDR3 loop is CASSLGLGQRGYEQYF. The CDR3, as DNA: TGTGCCAGCAGCTTAGGTCTCGGACAGCGAGGGTACGAGCAGTACTTC.

The chain joins TRBV15 to TRBJ1-6, with a weak D call TRBD1 (5 bases). CDR3 length: 14 amino acids. Germline CDR1 LNHNV, CDR2 YYDKDF (reference sequence). V gave up 1 base and J gave up 6 bases, with 7 bases separating them. The CDR3 protein is CATSRVTANSPLHF. The CDR3 nucleotides read TGTGCCACCAGCAGAGTGACAGCTAATTCACCCCTCCACTTT.

The V and J genes are TRBV5-1 and TRBJ1-1, with D possibly being TRBD1 (5 bases). CDR3 size: 14 residues. The V gene lost 0 bases and the J gene lost 3 bases, with 9 bases spanning the gap. Per the germline V gene, CDR1 is SGHRS and CDR2 is YFSETQ. This chain's CDR3 is CASSLGQSHTEAFF. CDR3 DNA sequence: TGCGCCAGCAGCTTGGGACAGTCCCACACTGAAGCTTTCTTT.

This sequence joins TRBV6-5 and TRBJ2-7; TRBD2 aligns across 8 bases. Germline assignment: CDR1 MNHEY and CDR2 SVGAGI. Trimming removed 8 bases from V and 0 bases from J; junction bases left unmatched: 3. The CDR3 has 13 residues. CDR3 sequence (DNA): TGTGCCAGCCGTAGCGGGGACTCCTACGAGCAGTACTTC. It translates to CASRSGDSYEQYF.

This clone showed up just a few times. The chain combines TRBV7-2 with TRBJ2-7; D perhaps matches TRBD2 (6 bases). Germline V gene data show CDR1 as SGHTA and CDR2 as FQGNSA. Trimming stripped 2 bases from V and 4 bases from J, with 12 bases between. This CDR3 has 14 residues. CDR3 in DNA: TGTGCCAGCAGCTTACGCGGGATCACTTACGAGCAGTACTTC. It translates to CASSLRGITYEQYF.

This sequence joins TRBV3-1 (or the pseudogene TRBV3-2) and TRBJ2-1; tentative D call: TRBD2 (6 bases). The V and J ends lost 6 bases and 5 bases respectively, with 17 bases between them. CDR3 length equals 15 residues. Germline loops: CDR1 LGHDT, CDR2 YNNKEL (reference sequence). The CDR3 region is CASSPWGEGNNEQFF. CDR3 nucleotides: TGTGCCAGCAGTCCCTGGGGGGAAGGGAACAATGAGCAGTTCTTC.

The CDR3 here is CASSQDPPGLTDTQYF. Here the CDR3 DNA reads TGCGCCAGCAGCCAAGATCCTCCAGGACTTACAGATACGCAGTATTTT. The gene calls are TRBV4-3 and TRBJ2-3, with a weak D call TRBD2 (5 bases). The V gene lost 0 bases and the J gene lost 3 bases, with 13 bases spanning the gap. The length of the CDR3 is 16 residues. Germline V gene lookup returns CDR1 LGHNA and CDR2 YSLEER.

The chain employs TRBV11-2 and TRBJ2-2; 7 bases match TRBD1. The CDR3 has 16 amino acids. Germline lookup yields CDR1 SGHAT and CDR2 FQNNGV. V shed 5 bases and J 2 bases; nucleotides not matched to a gene: 8. CDR3: CASSPGQVFNTGELFF. DNA of the CDR3: TGTGCCAGCAGCCCCGGACAGGTCTTTAACACCGGGGAGCTGTTTTTT.

The chain carries TRBV25-1 and TRBJ1-1; 8 bases agree with TRBD1. The length of the CDR3 is 15 residues. The trim removed 4 bases at V and 2 bases at J, leaving 6 bases unmatched. Germline assignment: CDR1 MGHDK and CDR2 SYGVNS. The CDR3 loop is CASSARGPGNTEAFF. CDR3 bases: TGTGCCAGCAGTGCCAGGGGGCCCGGAAACACTGAAGCTTTCTTT.

The chain uses TRBV2 and TRBJ2-2; 7 positions agree with TRBD2. The CDR3 extends over 14 amino acids. Germline V gives CDR1 SNHLY, CDR2 FYNNEI. V gave up 7 bases and J gave up 7 bases; unmatched junction bases: 9. CDR3 in DNA: TGTGCCAGCAAGATCGACGGGGGGATCGGGGAGCTGTTTTTT. As protein: CASKIDGGIGELFF.

CDR3: CASSLARGGSSPHEQFF. Here the CDR3 DNA reads TGTGCCAGCAGCTTGGCGCGAGGCGGGAGTTCCCCCCATGAGCAGTTCTTC. The rearrangement joins TRBV5-4 to TRBJ2-1, with 7 bases fitting TRBD2. The germline CDR1 and CDR2 sequences are SGHNT and YYREEE (reference sequence). V dropped 0 bases and J dropped 8; count of bases not matched to a gene: 14. This CDR3 has 17 residues.

This clone was counted once. The rearrangement links TRBV11-2 to TRBJ2-7, with 9 bases that match TRBD2. The CDR3 contains 16 residues. Germline CDR1 reads SGHAT; CDR2 reads FQNNGV. V gave up 1 base and J gave up 0 bases; unmatched junction bases: 4. This CDR3 is CASSLGPSGVSYEQYF. For the CDR3, the DNA is TGTGCCAGCAGCTTAGGTCCTAGCGGGGTCTCCTACGAGCAGTACTTC.

The chain combines TRBV3-1 (or the pseudogene TRBV3-2) with TRBJ1-1; 9 bases map to TRBD1. The CDR3 totals 18 residues. Germline values: CDR1 LGHDT, CDR2 YNNKEL (reference sequence). V dropped 4 bases and J dropped 4; count of bases not matched to a gene: 16. The DNA for the CDR3 is TGTGCCAGCAGCCTGAACAGAGGACAGGGGAGGGGGTTCACTGAAGCTTTCTTT. Encoded protein: CASSLNRGQGRGFTEAFF.

The chain combines TRBV6-4 with TRBJ2-3, with D unresolved. V was shortened by 6 bases and J by 4 bases, with 17 bases between the two germline ends. From germline, CDR1 is MRHNA and CDR2 SNTAGT. This CDR3 has 15 amino acids. The CDR3 DNA sequence: TGTGCCAGCAGCCTTAGGCCCGGGTCTCCAGATACGCAGTATTTT. Translation: CASSLRPGSPDTQYF.

The chain links TRBV28 to TRBJ1-5, with unresolved D. Germline assignment: CDR1 MDHEN and CDR2 SYDVKM. Trimming took 2 bases from V and 4 from J, leaving 12 bases between them. This CDR3 contains 15 residues. As DNA, the CDR3 is TGTGCCAGCAGTTTAGGCTCAGGTCTGAATCAGCCCCAGCATTTT. Translated, it gives CASSLGSGLNQPQHF.

This clone was detected once. CDR3 coding DNA: TGTGCCAGCAGGAGGGGATTCGGGACAGAGAATCAGCCCCAGCATTTT. Residues: CASRRGFGTENQPQHF. The V call is TRBV7-9, the J call TRBJ1-5, with 7 bases fitting TRBD1. The CDR3 length is 16 residues. CDR1 is SEHNR and CDR2 is FQNEAQ in the germline V gene (reference sequence). With V trimmed by 6 bases and J by 4 bases, 12 bases remained unmatched.

The CDR3 DNA sequence: TGTGCCAGCCAGGGAATCAAAGGAGACAGGGGGCGATACGAGCAGTACTTC. Translating gives CASQGIKGDRGRYEQYF. The gene calls are TRBV18 and TRBJ2-7; TRBD1 aligns across 10 bases. Losses at the gene ends were 8 bases for V and 4 bases for J; bases not matched to a gene: 17. The CDR3 is 17 amino acids. Per the germline V gene, CDR1 is KGHSH and CDR2 is LQKENI.

This sequence joins TRBV3-1 (or the pseudogene TRBV3-2) and TRBJ2-5, with 8 bases that match TRBD2. The CDR3 runs to 14 residues. The germline V gene has CDR1 LGHDT and CDR2 YNNKEL (reference sequence). With V trimmed by 4 bases and J by 5 bases, 6 bases remained unmatched. The CDR3 protein is CASSPFAGGETQYF. CDR3 nucleotides: TGTGCCAGCAGCCCCTTCGCGGGAGGTGAGACCCAGTACTTC.

The gene calls are TRBV4-1 and TRBJ1-2; tentative D call: TRBD1 (6 bases). Germline V gene data show CDR1 as MGHRA and CDR2 as YSYEKL. This CDR3 comprises 15 residues. V was trimmed by 0 bases and J by 4 bases, leaving 12 bases between them. For the CDR3, the DNA is TGCGCCAGCAGCCAAGAGGCAGGGGACCCCTATGGCTACACCTTC. It specifies CASSQEAGDPYGYTF.

The chain is built from TRBV19 and TRBJ2-1, with unresolved D. There are 12 residues in the CDR3. Germline CDR1 reads LNHDA; CDR2 reads SQIVND (reference sequence). V lost 3 bases, J lost 4 bases, and 4 bases lay in between. CDR3 sequence (DNA): TGTGCCAGTAGTATCTATTACAATGAGCAGTTCTTC. Its protein is CASSIYYNEQFF.

V is TRBV4-2 and J is TRBJ1-3, with TRBD1 matching over 7 bases. This CDR3 has 17 amino acids. Trimming cost V 0 bases and J 4 bases; bases outside gene matches: 9. Germline V gives CDR1 LGHNA, CDR2 YNFKEQ. Here the CDR3 reads CASSQEAEGAMGNTIYF. The CDR3 DNA reads as TGTGCCAGCAGCCAAGAGGCGGAGGGGGCGATGGGAAACACCATATATTTT.

V and J are TRBV9 and TRBJ2-1; TRBD2 matches 7 bases. Per germline, CDR1 SGDLS and CDR2 YYNGEE. The ends lost 3 bases at V and 0 bases at J; junction bases unmatched: 9. The CDR3 runs 17 residues. CDR3: CASSADPSGSSYNEQFF. As DNA, the CDR3 is TGTGCCAGCAGCGCAGATCCTAGCGGAAGCTCCTACAATGAGCAGTTCTTC.

The J gene is TRBJ1-3, the V gene TRBV28; D is unclear. The V gene's germline CDR1 is MDHEN and CDR2 SYDVKM. The V end lost 3 bases, the J end lost 0 bases, and 6 bases lay between the germline ends. CDR3 length: 14 residues. CDR3 residues: CASSFSGSGNTIYF. In DNA, the CDR3 is TGTGCCAGCAGTTTTTCGGGCTCTGGAAACACCATATATTTT.